A selection of T cell receptor beta chains follows, all from one sample in a study of T cells in Graves' hyperthyroidism and ophthalmopathy. MiXCR, applied by TCRdb to the multiplex PCR reads, yields one record per CDR3 protein. This sample yields about 610,000 distinct CDR3 sequences, of which approximately 14% are seen a single time; around 4.5% belongs to the top ten. Source material: blood. The receptors derive from a woman between 35 and 50 years old with Graves' ophthalmopathy. The CDR3 runs from the conserved cysteine through the conserved F or W. D genes are given only for firm matches. Size is stated for part of the rows, as once, few or many counts, or as a class when the clone is expanded.

CDR3nt: TGTGCCAGCAGGAGGACAGGGGTCACCGGGGAGCTGTTTTTT
CDR3aa: CASRRTGVTGELFF
len: 14
abundance: .
j_gene: TRBJ2-2
d_gene: TRBD1
v_gene: TRBV2

CDR3nt: TGTGCCAGCTCACCAGCTATGGGGGCCACTGAAGCTTTCTTT
CDR3aa: CASSPAMGATEAFF
len: 14
abundance: .
j_gene: TRBJ1-1
d_gene: .
v_gene: TRBV18

CDR3nt: TGCAGTGCTAGAGGGAGGGGCGAAGGTCAGCCCCAGCATTTT
CDR3aa: CSARGRGEGQPQHF
len: 14
abundance: many
j_gene: TRBJ1-5
d_gene: .
v_gene: TRBV20-1

CDR3nt: TGTGCCAGCAGTTTCTTCGGACTCAGCTCCTACGAGCAGTACTTC
CDR3aa: CASSFFGLSSYEQYF
len: 15
abundance: few
j_gene: TRBJ2-7
d_gene: .
v_gene: TRBV27

CDR3nt: TGTGCCAGCAGCCAAGGACCCCGAGGCAGTTACGAGCAGTACTTC
CDR3aa: CASSQGPRGSYEQYF
len: 15
abundance: many
j_gene: TRBJ2-7
d_gene: .
v_gene: TRBV14

CDR3nt: TGTGCCAGCAGCCCACGACAGGACCAGCATGGCTACACCTTC
CDR3aa: CASSPRQDQHGYTF
len: 14
abundance: many
j_gene: TRBJ1-2
d_gene: .
v_gene: TRBV6-1

CDR3nt: TGTGCCAGCAGTCGGGACCTCCCTCCAAGAAAGACCCAGTACTTC
CDR3aa: CASSRDLPPRKTQYF
len: 15
abundance: many
j_gene: TRBJ2-5
d_gene: .
v_gene: TRBV12-3/TRBV12-4

CDR3nt: TGCGCCAGCAGCCAAGAGGCGTCCATCGGGGATGGCTACACCTTC
CDR3aa: CASSQEASIGDGYTF
len: 15
abundance: many
j_gene: TRBJ1-2
d_gene: .
v_gene: TRBV4-1

CDR3nt: TGTGCCAGCAGTGTCTCGGAGTTCTCCTACGAGCAGTACTTC
CDR3aa: CASSVSEFSYEQYF
len: 14
abundance: many
j_gene: TRBJ2-7
d_gene: .
v_gene: TRBV2

CDR3nt: TGTGCCAGCAGCCCCTATAAAGTCGAAAGGGGCTATGGCTACACCTTC
CDR3aa: CASSPYKVERGYGYTF
len: 16
abundance: few
j_gene: TRBJ1-2
d_gene: .
v_gene: TRBV7-2

CDR3nt: TGTGCCAGCTTCCCAATCGGTGGAACTGAAGCTTTCTTT
CDR3aa: CASFPIGGTEAFF
len: 13
abundance: many
j_gene: TRBJ1-1
d_gene: .
v_gene: TRBV28

CDR3nt: TGTGCCAGCAGTCGAGGACAGACAAGCTCTGGGGCCAACGTCCTGACTTTC
CDR3aa: CASSRGQTSSGANVLTF
len: 17
abundance: .
j_gene: TRBJ2-6
d_gene: .
v_gene: TRBV12-3/TRBV12-4

CDR3nt: TGTGCCACGGGGTTCAGGCTAGCGATAAGGGGTACCGGGGAGCTGTTTTTT
CDR3aa: CATGFRLAIRGTGELFF
len: 17
abundance: many
j_gene: TRBJ2-2
d_gene: .
v_gene: TRBV12-3/TRBV12-4

CDR3nt: TGTGCCAGCAGCTCGCTTGGGACTAGCGGGAGATACGAGCAGTACTTC
CDR3aa: CASSSLGTSGRYEQYF
len: 16
abundance: many
j_gene: TRBJ2-7
d_gene: TRBD2
v_gene: TRBV7-9

CDR3nt: TGTGCTAGTTATTCCGGGACAGGGGACAGTGAGCAGTTCTTC
CDR3aa: CASYSGTGDSEQFF
len: 14
abundance: .
j_gene: TRBJ2-1
d_gene: TRBD1
v_gene: TRBV12-5

CDR3nt: TGTGCTATCAGGGACCCTCTAGGGACCCAGTACTTC
CDR3aa: CAIRDPLGTQYF
len: 12
abundance: many
j_gene: TRBJ2-5
d_gene: .
v_gene: TRBV6-2/TRBV6-3

CDR3nt: TGTGCCACCAGTGATTATAGGGGCGGGCAGACCCAGTACTTC
CDR3aa: CATSDYRGGQTQYF
len: 14
abundance: many
j_gene: TRBJ2-5
d_gene: .
v_gene: TRBV24-1

CDR3nt: TGCAGCGTTGACTCCGCTGACAGGAACTACGAGCAGTACTTC
CDR3aa: CSVDSADRNYEQYF
len: 14
abundance: many
j_gene: TRBJ2-7
d_gene: .
v_gene: TRBV29-1

CDR3nt: TGTGCCAGCAGTTTATACTTTCCTGGGGAGCTGTTTTTT
CDR3aa: CASSLYFPGELFF
len: 13
abundance: many
j_gene: TRBJ2-2
d_gene: .
v_gene: TRBV27

CDR3nt: TGTGCCTGGAGTGCCGACAGCTCAAACTACGAGCAGTACTTC
CDR3aa: CAWSADSSNYEQYF
len: 14
abundance: many
j_gene: TRBJ2-7
d_gene: .
v_gene: TRBV30

CDR3nt: TGTGCCAGCAGTTCACCCCCGGGACAGTCCAATCAGCCCCAGCAATTT
CDR3aa: CASSSPPGQSNQPQQF
len: 16
abundance: many
j_gene: TRBJ1-5
d_gene: TRBD1
v_gene: TRBV28

CDR3nt: TGTGCCAGCAGCGTAGGAGGGACTTCACCCCTCCACTTT
CDR3aa: CASSVGGTSPLHF
len: 13
abundance: few
j_gene: TRBJ1-6
d_gene: .
v_gene: TRBV9

CDR3nt: TGCGCCAGCAGCTTGAGGGTTGCTAGCGGGTACGAGCAGTACTTC
CDR3aa: CASSLRVASGYEQYF
len: 15
abundance: many
j_gene: TRBJ2-7
d_gene: TRBD2
v_gene: TRBV5-1

CDR3nt: TGTGCCTGGAGTGTACCTCCAGGGGGGAATCAGCCCCAGCATTTT
CDR3aa: CAWSVPPGGNQPQHF
len: 15
abundance: many
j_gene: TRBJ1-5
d_gene: TRBD1
v_gene: TRBV30

CDR3nt: TGTGCCAGCAGTGCTGACTATGCCGGGGAGCTGTTTTTT
CDR3aa: CASSADYAGELFF
len: 13
abundance: few
j_gene: TRBJ2-2
d_gene: .
v_gene: TRBV6-4

CDR3nt: TGCAGTGCTAGAGATGTACCGGGACCGCACTCGGACTACGAGCAGTACTTC
CDR3aa: CSARDVPGPHSDYEQYF
len: 17
abundance: many
j_gene: TRBJ2-7
d_gene: .
v_gene: TRBV20-1

CDR3nt: TGTGCCAGCAGTCCCGAGACAGGGCCACTGTACACTGAAGCTTTCTTT
CDR3aa: CASSPETGPLYTEAFF
len: 16
abundance: many
j_gene: TRBJ1-1
d_gene: TRBD1
v_gene: TRBV28

CDR3nt: TGTGCCAGCAGCAACAGACCCTACACTGAAGCTTTCTTT
CDR3aa: CASSNRPYTEAFF
len: 13
abundance: many
j_gene: TRBJ1-1
d_gene: .
v_gene: TRBV6-2/TRBV6-3

CDR3nt: TGTGCCTGGAGTGGCGGACAGGTCTATGGCTACACCTTC
CDR3aa: CAWSGGQVYGYTF
len: 13
abundance: many
j_gene: TRBJ1-2
d_gene: TRBD1
v_gene: TRBV30

CDR3nt: TGTGCCAGCAGTGGGTCAGGGTTCGTCTATGGCTACACCTTC
CDR3aa: CASSGSGFVYGYTF
len: 14
abundance: many
j_gene: TRBJ1-2
d_gene: .
v_gene: TRBV2

CDR3nt: TGTGCCAGCAGCTTAACCAGGGCTGGTCCCACAGATACGCAGTATTTT
CDR3aa: CASSLTRAGPTDTQYF
len: 16
abundance: .
j_gene: TRBJ2-3
d_gene: .
v_gene: TRBV11-1

CDR3nt: TGTGCCAGCAGCCCCCGGACTAGCGGGAGCTCCTACGAGCAGTACTTC
CDR3aa: CASSPRTSGSSYEQYF
len: 16
abundance: .
j_gene: TRBJ2-7
d_gene: TRBD2
v_gene: TRBV11-2

CDR3nt: TGTGCCAGCAGCCAAGGCAGGCTAGGTCAGCCCCAGCATTTT
CDR3aa: CASSQGRLGQPQHF
len: 14
abundance: .
j_gene: TRBJ1-5
d_gene: .
v_gene: TRBV28

CDR3nt: TGTGCCAGCAGCCCGAGTACCGGGGGTTGGGAGACCCAGTACTTC
CDR3aa: CASSPSTGGWETQYF
len: 15
abundance: many
j_gene: TRBJ2-5
d_gene: .
v_gene: TRBV11-2

CDR3nt: TGTGCCAGCAGCCCCAGTGGACTTACTACCGGGGAGCTGTTTTTT
CDR3aa: CASSPSGLTTGELFF
len: 15
abundance: .
j_gene: TRBJ2-2
d_gene: .
v_gene: TRBV7-2

CDR3nt: TGTGCCAGCAGCCGTACAACCGCCCAGGGCACCGGGGAGCTGTTTTTT
CDR3aa: CASSRTTAQGTGELFF
len: 16
abundance: few
j_gene: TRBJ2-2
d_gene: .
v_gene: TRBV11-1

CDR3nt: TGTGCCAGCAGTCCGGCGGGACTGACCTCCTACGAGCAGTACTTC
CDR3aa: CASSPAGLTSYEQYF
len: 15
abundance: many
j_gene: TRBJ2-7
d_gene: .
v_gene: TRBV12-3/TRBV12-4

CDR3nt: TGCAGTGCTAGAGGGCTAGCGGGAGGGCAGGACACCGGGGAGCTGTTTTTT
CDR3aa: CSARGLAGGQDTGELFF
len: 17
abundance: .
j_gene: TRBJ2-2
d_gene: TRBD2
v_gene: TRBV20-1

CDR3nt: TGTGCCAGCAGTTACGGTGGGGACCGGAACACTGAAGCTTTCTTT
CDR3aa: CASSYGGDRNTEAFF
len: 15
abundance: many
j_gene: TRBJ1-1
d_gene: .
v_gene: TRBV6-2/TRBV6-3

CDR3nt: TGTGCCAGCAGTGAAGTAACAGGGCTCGAGCAGTACTTC
CDR3aa: CASSEVTGLEQYF
len: 13
abundance: .
j_gene: TRBJ2-7
d_gene: .
v_gene: TRBV2

CDR3nt: TGCGCCAGCAGCACCGGGACTAGCCTCACCGGGGAGCTGTTTTTT
CDR3aa: CASSTGTSLTGELFF
len: 15
abundance: .
j_gene: TRBJ2-2
d_gene: TRBD2
v_gene: TRBV5-1

CDR3nt: TGTGCCAGCAGCCCTCACCCCGGGACAGGGTCTAACGGGGGCAATCAGCCCCAGCATTTT
CDR3aa: CASSPHPGTGSNGGNQPQHF
len: 20
abundance: once
j_gene: TRBJ1-5
d_gene: TRBD1
v_gene: TRBV7-6

CDR3nt: TGTGCCAGCAGCCCTCCGCCGGGACCCGCCGGGGAGCTGTTTTTT
CDR3aa: CASSPPPGPAGELFF
len: 15
abundance: many
j_gene: TRBJ2-2
d_gene: .
v_gene: TRBV12-3/TRBV12-4

CDR3nt: TGTGCCAGCAGCCCTTACAGGGGAGCTAACTATGGCTACACCTTC
CDR3aa: CASSPYRGANYGYTF
len: 15
abundance: many
j_gene: TRBJ1-2
d_gene: TRBD1
v_gene: TRBV28

CDR3nt: TGTGCCAGCAGCCGGACTACTAGCGGGAGCGGGGAGACCCAGTACTTC
CDR3aa: CASSRTTSGSGETQYF
len: 16
abundance: few
j_gene: TRBJ2-5
d_gene: TRBD2
v_gene: TRBV7-2

CDR3nt: TGTGCCAGCAGCTCGTCCCAGGTCTACGAGCAGTACTTC
CDR3aa: CASSSSQVYEQYF
len: 13
abundance: .
j_gene: TRBJ2-7
d_gene: .
v_gene: TRBV11-1